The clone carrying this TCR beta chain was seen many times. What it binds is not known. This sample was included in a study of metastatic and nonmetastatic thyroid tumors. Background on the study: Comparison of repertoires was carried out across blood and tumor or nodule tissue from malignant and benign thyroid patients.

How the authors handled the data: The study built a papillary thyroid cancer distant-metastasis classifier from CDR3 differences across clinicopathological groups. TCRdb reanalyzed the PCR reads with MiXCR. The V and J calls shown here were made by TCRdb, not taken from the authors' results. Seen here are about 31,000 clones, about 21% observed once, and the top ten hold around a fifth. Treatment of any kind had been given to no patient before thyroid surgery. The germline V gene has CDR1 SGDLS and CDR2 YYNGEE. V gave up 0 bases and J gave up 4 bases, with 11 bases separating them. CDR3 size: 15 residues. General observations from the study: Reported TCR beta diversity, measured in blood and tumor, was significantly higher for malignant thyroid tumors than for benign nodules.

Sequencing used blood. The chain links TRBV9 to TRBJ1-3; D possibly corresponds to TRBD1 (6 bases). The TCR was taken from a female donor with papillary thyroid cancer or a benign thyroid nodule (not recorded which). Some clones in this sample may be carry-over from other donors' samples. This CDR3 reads CASSVGDIPGNTIYF. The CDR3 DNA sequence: TGTGCCAGCAGCGTAGGGGACATTCCAGGAAACACCATATATTTT.